The 5 T cell receptor beta chains given below trace back to one sample, sequenced in a study of vaccination and CD4 T cells after COVID-19. Treatment given: roughly ten-day PBMC culture with coronavirus spike peptide pools or control peptides (ViraFEST assay). Cultured CD4+ T-cell DNA underwent Oncomine TCR Beta short-read sequencing. TCRdb called the PCR reads again in MiXCR, with one record for every CDR3 protein. The profile shows about 12,000 distinct CDR3 sequences, less than 75% of them singletons. These receptors have no identified antigens. The material sequenced was CD4+ T cells from blood, cultured in vitro. The origin of the receptors is a human donor who had recovered from COVID-19.

The J gene is TRBJ2-7, the V gene TRBV24-1; no firm D call. The germline V gene has CDR1 KGHDR and CDR2 SFDVKD. Between the trimmed V and J ends, which lost 1 base and 9 bases, there was a span of 12 bases. The length of the CDR3 is 13 residues. CDR3 nucleotide sequence: TGTGCCACCAGTGATTTTCTTCCAACGGGGCAGTACTTC. This sequence encodes CATSDFLPTGQYF.

The rearrangement uses TRBV28 and TRBJ2-2; D is unclear. Germline values: CDR1 MDHEN, CDR2 SYDVKM. The CDR3 has 16 amino acids. V was pared by 3 bases and J by 5 bases, with 16 bases between. DNA for the CDR3: TGTGCCAGCAGTTTTGTGGGCCACCCGGGTACCGGGGAGCTGTTTTTT. Its translation: CASSFVGHPGTGELFF.

This chain links TRBV7-2 with TRBJ1-6, with TRBD1 identical over 7 bases. The V and J ends lost 4 bases and 10 bases, in that order; junction bases with no gene match: 7. The CDR3 extends over 14 amino acids. The germline V gene encodes CDR1 SGHTA and CDR2 FQGNSA. The CDR3 reads CASSSDRFRSPLHF. The CDR3 nucleotides read TGTGCCAGCAGCTCGGACAGGTTTAGGTCACCCCTCCACTTT.

The rearrangement uses TRBV30 and TRBJ2-6; a possible D gene is TRBD1 (6 bases). V was shortened by 2 bases and J by 0 bases, with 11 bases between the two germline ends. Germline V lookup: CDR1 GTSNPN, CDR2 SVGIG (reference sequence). This CDR3 contains 16 residues. CDR3 sequence (DNA): TGTGCCTGGAGTCTGGACAGTACCTCTGGGGCCAACGTCCTGACTTTC. Translated, it gives CAWSLDSTSGANVLTF.

CDR3 bases: TGTGCCAGCAGTTTAAAGGGGAACCAGCCCCAGCATTTT. Translating gives CASSLKGNQPQHF. V usage is TRBV12-3 or TRBV12-4 and J usage is TRBJ1-5, with a weak D call TRBD1 (5 bases). Trimming removed 2 bases from V and 7 bases from J, with 9 bases in between. The CDR3 has 13 residues.